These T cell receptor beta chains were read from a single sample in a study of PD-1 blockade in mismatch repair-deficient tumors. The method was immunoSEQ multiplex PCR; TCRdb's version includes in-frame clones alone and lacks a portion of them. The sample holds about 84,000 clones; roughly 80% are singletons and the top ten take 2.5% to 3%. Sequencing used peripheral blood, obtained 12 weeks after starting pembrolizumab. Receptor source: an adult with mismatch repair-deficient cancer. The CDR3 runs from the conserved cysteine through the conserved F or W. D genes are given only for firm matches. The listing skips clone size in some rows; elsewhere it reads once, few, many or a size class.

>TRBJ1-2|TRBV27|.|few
CASSPNGQNGLGYTF
TGTGCCAGCAGTCCTAATGGCCAAAATGGTCTTGGCTACACCTTC
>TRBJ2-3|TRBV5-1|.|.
CASSFLGSGTDTQYF
TGCGCCAGCAGCTTCTTGGGTAGCGGCACAGATACGCAGTATTTT
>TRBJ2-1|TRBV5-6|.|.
CASSLLLARYVDEQFF
TGTGCCAGCAGCTTGCTCTTAGCGAGGTACGTCGATGAGCAGTTCTTC
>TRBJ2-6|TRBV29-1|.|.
CSVEEGGSGANVLTF
TGCAGCGTTGAAGAAGGAGGGTCTGGGGCCAACGTCCTGACTTTC
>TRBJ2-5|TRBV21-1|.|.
CASSCRDRAGETQYF
TGTGCCAGCAGCTGCCGGGACAGGGCTGGGGAGACCCAGTACTTC
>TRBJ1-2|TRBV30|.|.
CAWSVGRADGYTF
TGTGCCTGGAGTGTAGGCCGGGCCGATGGCTACACCTTC
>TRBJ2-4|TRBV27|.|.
CASQSLAKNIQYF
TGTGCCAGCCAGTCCCTAGCCAAAAACATTCAGTACTTC
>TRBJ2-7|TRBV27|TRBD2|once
CASSGPSGEGSYEQYF
TGTGCCAGCAGTGGACCTAGCGGGGAAGGCTCCTACGAGCAGTACTTC
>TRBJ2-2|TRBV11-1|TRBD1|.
CASSSQGVTGELFF
TGTGCCAGCAGCTCCCAGGGGGTCACCGGGGAGCTGTTTTTT
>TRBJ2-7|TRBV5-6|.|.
CASSGGSAISYEQYF
TGTGCCAGCAGCGGGGGGAGTGCGATCTCCTACGAGCAGTACTTC
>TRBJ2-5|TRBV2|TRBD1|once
CASTGTGKNQETQYF
TGTGCCAGCACCGGGACAGGAAAAAACCAAGAGACCCAGTACTTC
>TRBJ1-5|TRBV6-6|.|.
CASSYVTVGNQPQHF
TGTGCCAGCAGTTATGTGACAGTCGGCAATCAGCCCCAGCATTTT
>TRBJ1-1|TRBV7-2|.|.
CASSLGQYTEAFF
TGTGCCAGCAGCTTAGGGCAGTACACTGAAGCTTTCTTT
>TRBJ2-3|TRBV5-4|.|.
CASGRSTDTQYF
TGTGCCAGTGGACGTAGCACAGATACGCAGTATTTT
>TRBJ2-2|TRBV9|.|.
CASSVGAVTQTGELFF
TGTGCCAGCAGCGTAGGGGCCGTCACCCAGACCGGGGAGCTGTTTTTT
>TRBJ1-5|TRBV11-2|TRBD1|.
CASSQGGRGNQPQHF
TGTGCCAGCAGTCAAGGGGGCAGGGGGAATCAGCCCCAGCATTTT
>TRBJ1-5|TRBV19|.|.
CASSIDRSRSNQPQHF
TGTGCCAGTAGTATAGATAGGTCCCGTAGCAATCAGCCCCAGCATTTT
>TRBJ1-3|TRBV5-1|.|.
CASSLGRASGNTIYF
TGCGCCAGCAGCTTGGGGAGGGCTTCAGGAAACACCATATATTTT
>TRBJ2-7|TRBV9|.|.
CASSVGGLGYEQYF
TGTGCCAGCAGCGTAGGAGGATTGGGCTACGAGCAGTACTTC
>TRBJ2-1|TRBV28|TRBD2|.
CASRRTSGAKEQFF
TGTGCCAGCAGGAGGACTAGTGGAGCTAAGGAGCAGTTCTTC
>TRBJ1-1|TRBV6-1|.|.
CASPRGTYTEAFF
TGTGCCAGCCCTAGGGGGACCTACACTGAAGCTTTCTTT
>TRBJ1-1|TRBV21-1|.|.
CANNYPGAFF
TGTGCTAATAACTACCCTGGCGCTTTCTTT
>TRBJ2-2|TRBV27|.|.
CASSPLEAANTGELFF
TGTGCCAGCAGTCCCCTTGAGGCCGCGAACACCGGGGAGCTGTTTTTT
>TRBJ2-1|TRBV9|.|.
CASSVAVQSYNEQFF
TGTGCCAGCAGCGTTGCGGTACAATCCTACAATGAGCAGTTCTTC
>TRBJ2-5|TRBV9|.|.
CASSVGGYQETQYF
TGTGCCAGCAGCGTAGGGGGGTACCAAGAGACCCAGTACTTC
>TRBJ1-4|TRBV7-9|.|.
CASSLFRDTGEKLFF
TGTGCCAGCAGCTTGTTCCGGGACACTGGAGAAAAACTGTTTTTT
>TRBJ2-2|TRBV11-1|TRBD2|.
CASSLAAGVMGELFF
TGTGCCAGCAGCTTAGCAGCGGGAGTCATGGGGGAGCTGTTTTTT
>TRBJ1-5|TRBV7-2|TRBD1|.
CASSLAGQGASQPQHF
TGTGCCAGCAGCTTAGCAGGGCAGGGGGCTAGTCAGCCCCAGCATTTT
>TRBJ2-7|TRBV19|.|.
CASSNQFVGEQYF
TGTGCCAGTAGTAACCAGTTCGTCGGGGAGCAGTACTTC
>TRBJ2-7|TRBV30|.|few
CAWSADRLRRYEQYF
TGTGCCTGGAGTGCTGACCGACTTAGGCGCTACGAGCAGTACTTC
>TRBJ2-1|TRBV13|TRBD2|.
CASTSGTGGLNEQFF
TGTGCCAGCACCTCTGGGACGGGAGGCCTAAATGAGCAGTTCTTC
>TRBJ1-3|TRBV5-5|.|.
CASSSRRGGSDSSGNTIYF
TGTGCCAGCAGCTCCCGGCGAGGGGGGTCCGACTCCTCTGGAAACACCATATATTTT
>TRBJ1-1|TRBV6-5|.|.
CASSYTPSANTEAFF
TGTGCCAGCAGTTACACCCCGTCGGCTAACACTGAAGCTTTCTTT
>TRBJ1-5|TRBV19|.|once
CASGTEYSNQPQHF
TGTGCCAGCGGGACGGAATATAGCAATCAGCCCCAGCATTTT
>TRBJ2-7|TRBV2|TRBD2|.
CASSGDSGDEQYF
TGTGCCAGCAGTGGCGATAGCGGGGACGAGCAGTACTTC
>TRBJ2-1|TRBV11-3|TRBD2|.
CASSPRTSGTYNEQFF
TGTGCCAGCAGCCCGCGGACTAGCGGGACCTACAATGAGCAGTTCTTC
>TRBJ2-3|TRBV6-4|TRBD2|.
CASSYSSGTDTQYF
TGTGCCAGCAGTTACTCTAGCGGGACAGATACGCAGTATTTT
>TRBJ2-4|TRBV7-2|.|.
CASSLARSVAKNIQYF
TGTGCCAGCAGCTTAGCGCGGTCAGTAGCCAAAAACATTCAGTACTTC
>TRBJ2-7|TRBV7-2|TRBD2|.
CASSFRPGTKGSYEQYF
TGTGCCAGCAGTTTCAGGCCCGGGACTAAAGGCTCCTACGAGCAGTACTTC
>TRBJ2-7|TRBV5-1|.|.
CASSLGLNYEQYF
TGCGCCAGCAGCTTGGGGCTGAACTACGAGCAGTACTTC
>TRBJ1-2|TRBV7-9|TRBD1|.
CASSKGAFGGYTF
TGTGCCAGCAGCAAGGGGGCATTTGGTGGCTACACCTTC
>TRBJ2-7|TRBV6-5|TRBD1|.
CASSRTGVVTYEQYF
TGTGCCAGCAGCCGCACAGGGGTGGTAACCTACGAGCAGTACTTC
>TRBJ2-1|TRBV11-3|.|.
CASSLLLNNEQFF
TGTGCCAGCAGCTTATTACTCAACAATGAGCAGTTCTTC
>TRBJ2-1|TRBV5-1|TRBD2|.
CASSLSGSNNEQFF
TGCGCCAGCAGCTTAAGCGGGAGTAACAATGAGCAGTTCTTC
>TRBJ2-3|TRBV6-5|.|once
CASTHWVPSTDTQYF
TGTGCCAGCACCCACTGGGTCCCTAGCACAGATACGCAGTATTTT
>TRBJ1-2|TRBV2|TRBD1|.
CASTQGTVFYGYTF
TGTGCCAGCACCCAGGGGACAGTTTTCTATGGCTACACCTTC
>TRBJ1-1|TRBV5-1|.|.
CASSLEARNTEAFF
TGCGCCAGCAGCTTGGAGGCCAGGAACACTGAAGCTTTCTTT
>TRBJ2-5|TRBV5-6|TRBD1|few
CASSLGDRAETQYF
TGTGCCAGCAGCTTGGGTGACAGGGCTGAGACCCAGTACTTC
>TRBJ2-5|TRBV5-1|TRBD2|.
CASSVSGGNIQETQYF
TGCGCCAGCAGCGTAAGCGGGGGGAATATACAAGAGACCCAGTACTTC
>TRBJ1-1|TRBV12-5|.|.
CASGLSVDTEAFF
TGTGCTAGTGGCCTCAGCGTCGACACTGAAGCTTTCTTT